Below are 31 T cell receptor beta chains sequenced from a single sample in a study of T cell repertoires in cytomegalovirus infection. TCRdb independently ran MiXCR on the reads; one entry per CDR3 protein. This table holds approximately 97,000 distinct CDR3 sequences, more than 15% found once. Sequenced material: PBMCs. The origin of the receptors is a human donor in good health (CMV status not recorded). Some clones in this sample may be carry-over from other donors' samples.

This clonotype showed up just a few times. V usage is TRBV14 and J usage is TRBJ1-2; the D is unclear. The CDR3 is made up of 15 amino acids. The V gene lost 5 bases and the J gene lost 2 bases, with 15 bases spanning the gap. The V gene's germline CDR1 is SGHDN and CDR2 FVKESK. CDR3 protein: CASSYSGPRNYGYTF. CDR3 DNA: TGTGCCAGCAGCTACTCCGGTCCCCGAAACTATGGCTACACCTTC.

Ten or more counts support this clonotype. DNA of the CDR3: TGTGCCAACCGGGACAAGCTCACAGATACGCAGTATTTT. Translation: CANRDKLTDTQYF. V usage is TRBV2 and J usage is TRBJ2-3; a weak D match, TRBD1 (6 bases). The CDR3 length is 13 residues. Trimming shortened V by 10 bases and J by 2 bases, and 13 bases separated the two germline ends. Germline values: CDR1 SNHLY, CDR2 FYNNEI.

This clonotype was recorded many times. The gene calls are TRBV28 and TRBJ1-3; D is unresolved. The CDR3 is 14 residues long. CDR1 is MDHEN, CDR2 SYDVKM, per germline. V was pared by 6 bases and J by 7 bases, with 16 bases between. CDR3 protein: CASRHDLTDNTIYF. The CDR3 DNA follows: TGTGCCAGCAGACATGATCTGACCGATAACACCATATATTTT.

The table lists this clonotype with many counts. The chain employs TRBV7-3 and TRBJ2-1; TRBD2 agrees at 9 bases. With 1 base clipped from V and 8 bases from J, the junction kept 6 bases outside the gene matches. This CDR3 contains 15 residues. Germline CDR1 SGHTA, CDR2 FQGTGA. The CDR3 spells CASSLRGGGRDEQFF. The CDR3 nucleotides are TGTGCCAGCAGCTTAAGGGGGGGCGGGAGGGATGAGCAGTTCTTC.

This chain uses TRBV30 with TRBJ2-7, with 8 positions matching TRBD1. Germline V gene data show CDR1 as GTSNPN and CDR2 as SVGIG (reference sequence). The CDR3 is 15 amino acids. The junction had 12 bases not matched to a gene; V was cut back by 7 bases and J by 1 base. The CDR3 reads CASDRGQGGSYEQYF. The CDR3, as DNA: TGTGCCTCGGACCGTGGACAGGGTGGGTCCTACGAGCAGTACTTC.

The V gene is TRBV7-9, the J gene TRBJ1-4, with a weak D call TRBD1 (5 bases). The CDR3 extends over 14 amino acids. CDR1 and CDR2 from the germline V gene are SEHNR and FQNEAQ (reference sequence). The V end was cut by 5 bases, the J end by 12 bases, with 19 bases between. This CDR3 reads CASSPLGGLGELFF. DNA of the CDR3: TGTGCCAGCAGCCCCCTGGGGGGTCTGGGAGAACTGTTTTTT.

The table lists this clonotype with many counts. This chain uses TRBV11-1 with TRBJ1-1; D might be TRBD1 (5 bases). The CDR3 totals 15 residues. The ends were cut back, 3 bases at V and 0 bases at J, with 11 bases in the middle. Germline V lookup: CDR1 SGHAT, CDR2 FQDESV (reference sequence). The CDR3 sequence: CASSLRGLMNTEAFF. As DNA, the CDR3 is TGTGCCAGCAGCTTGCGGGGACTCATGAACACTGAAGCTTTCTTT.

The sample holds a few counts of this clonotype. The V gene is TRBV20-1, the J gene TRBJ2-2; no firm D call. Per germline, CDR1 DFQATT and CDR2 SNEGSKA (reference sequence). Trimming took 3 bases from V and 0 from J, leaving 11 bases between them. The length of the CDR3 is 15 residues. Here the CDR3 DNA reads TGCAGTGCTAGGTCGGGTTATACGAACACCGGGGAGCTGTTTTTT. Its protein is CSARSGYTNTGELFF.

This clonotype was counted only a few times. The J gene is TRBJ1-4, the V gene TRBV4-3; 7 bases map to TRBD1. The V gene end was trimmed by 4 bases and the J gene end by 5 bases; junction bases not matched to a gene: 4. Germline V gene lookup returns CDR1 LGHNA and CDR2 YSLEER. The CDR3 has 14 amino acids. The CDR3 nucleotides are TGCGCCAGCAGCCGGGACAGAGACAATGAAAAACTGTTTTTT. Its translation: CASSRDRDNEKLFF.

This clonotype was detected only a few times. This chain joins TRBV5-4 and TRBJ2-3; TRBD2 aligns across 10 bases. V lost 3 bases, J lost 5 bases, and 9 bases stayed unmatched. Germline CDR1 SGHNT, CDR2 YYREEE (reference sequence). The CDR3 covers 16 residues. The CDR3 DNA sequence: TGTGCCAGCAGCTCCTCTAGCGGGGGATACAGAGATACGCAGTATTTT. It translates to CASSSSSGGYRDTQYF.

There are many counts of this clonotype. This chain connects TRBV7-8 to TRBJ2-5; no clear D. Per the germline V gene, CDR1 is SGHVS and CDR2 is FQNEAQ. This CDR3 is 11 amino acids long. The V end was cut by 2 bases, the J end by 3 bases, with 1 base between. The CDR3 DNA is TGTGCCAGCAGCTTAAAAGAGACCCAGTACTTC. The encoded protein is CASSLKETQYF. The full variable domain, its missing parts supplied by reference TRBV7-8 and TRBJ2-5, is GAGVSQSPRYKVAKRGQDVALRCDPISGHVSLFWYQQALGQGPEFLTYFQNEAQLDKSGLPSDRFFAERPEGSVSTLKIQRTQQEDSAVYLCASSLKETQYFGPGTRLLVL.

Only a few counts were recorded for this clonotype. The V call is TRBV20-1, the J call TRBJ1-5, with 7 bases aligning to TRBD1. Germline values: CDR1 DFQATT, CDR2 SNEGSKA (reference sequence). The CDR3 extends over 15 amino acids. J gave up 0 bases and V 3 bases, and 5 bases lay outside the gene matches. This CDR3 is CSARWGTVSNQPQHF. Written as DNA, the CDR3 is TGCAGTGCTAGGTGGGGGACAGTTAGCAATCAGCCCCAGCATTTT.

This clonotype was counted many times. The chain links TRBV4-2 to TRBJ2-1; 10 nucleotides match TRBD2. Trimming at V came to 2 bases and at J to 9 bases, leaving 7 bases not matched to a gene. CDR1 and CDR2 (germline): LGHNA, YNFKEQ. This CDR3 has 15 residues. The CDR3 region is CASSQPSPSGGEQFF. CDR3 DNA: TGTGCCAGCAGCCAACCCTCCCCTAGCGGGGGTGAGCAGTTCTTC.

This clonotype came up a few times. The rearrangement uses TRBV19 and TRBJ1-5; D is perhaps TRBD1 (5 bases). The ends were cut back, 6 bases at V and 1 base at J, with 13 bases in the middle. The CDR3 has 15 residues. The germline V gene has CDR1 LNHDA and CDR2 SQIVND (reference sequence). The CDR3 bases are TGTGCCAGTAGCCCGTGGGGGATGAGCAATCAGCCCCAGCATTTT. Translation: CASSPWGMSNQPQHF.

The sample holds many counts of this clonotype. The chain links TRBV14 to TRBJ2-2; D gene uncertain. Germline CDR1 is SGHDN and CDR2 is FVKESK. The CDR3 runs to 12 residues. Trimming cost V 4 bases and J 6 bases, with 6 bases left between them. This chain's CDR3 is CASSPFPGELFF. The CDR3 nucleotides are TGTGCCAGCAGCCCTTTCCCCGGGGAGCTGTTTTTT.

Ten or more counts support this clonotype. The chain uses TRBV5-6 and TRBJ1-2, with unresolved D. CDR1 SGHDT and CDR2 YYEEEE come from the germline V gene. The CDR3 runs 14 residues. Between the trimmed V and J ends, which lost 4 bases and 5 bases, there was a span of 15 bases. The CDR3 sequence is CASSPIRTEYGYTF. The CDR3 DNA is TGTGCCAGCAGCCCAATAAGGACGGAGTATGGCTACACCTTC.

This clonotype was detected ten times or more. V usage is TRBV20-1 and J usage is TRBJ2-3; perhaps TRBD2 as D (6 bases). This CDR3 region has 13 residues. CDR1 and CDR2 (germline): DFQATT, SNEGSKA (reference sequence). The V gene lost 4 bases and the J gene lost 6 bases, with 14 bases spanning the gap. CDR3 in DNA: TGCAGTGCTAACGGGGGAAGCCAGGATACGCAGTATTTT. Protein product: CSANGGSQDTQYF.

The chain couples TRBV20-1 to TRBJ1-3, with 7 bases fitting TRBD1. J was trimmed by 8 bases and V by 4 bases; bases with no gene match: 8. The CDR3 consists of 13 residues. From germline, CDR1 is DFQATT and CDR2 SNEGSKA (reference sequence). CDR3 sequence reads: CSAIRQGWDTIYF. CDR3 sequence (DNA): TGCAGTGCTATTCGACAGGGATGGGACACCATATATTTT.

In DNA form, the CDR3 reads TGTGCCAGCAGTTCCCTCCTCGTGGGTAAAGGGGGACGCTCCTACAATGAGCAGTTCTTC. It translates to CASSSLLVGKGGRSYNEQFF. The chain combines TRBV27 with TRBJ2-1, with D tentatively TRBD1 (6 bases). The ends were cut back, 4 bases at V and 0 bases at J, with 25 bases in the middle. The CDR3 runs 20 residues. Germline V CDR1 and CDR2: MNHEY, SMNVEV (reference sequence).

This clonotype was recorded a few times. This sequence joins TRBV18 and TRBJ1-4; D remains ambiguous. The CDR3 has 15 residues. Trimming took 3 bases from V and 8 from J, leaving 16 bases between them. Germline V gives CDR1 KGHSH, CDR2 LQKENI. The CDR3 is CASSPGREVGEKLFF. Here the CDR3 DNA reads TGTGCCAGCTCACCCGGAAGGGAGGTTGGCGAAAAACTGTTTTTT.

This clonotype occurred many times. The rearrangement uses TRBV7-2 and TRBJ1-6; 7 positions match TRBD1. CDR1 and CDR2 from the germline V gene are SGHTA and FQGNSA. This CDR3 spans 15 amino acids. V lost 1 base and J lost 6; bases outside the gene matches: 3. The CDR3 DNA sequence: TGTGCCAGCAGCTTAGACAGGGGTAGTAATTCACCCCTCCACTTT. Its translation: CASSLDRGSNSPLHF.

The chain couples TRBV3-1 to TRBJ2-7; D gene uncertain. The CDR3 has 11 amino acids. V was shortened by 0 bases and J by 6 bases, with 3 bases between the two germline ends. The germline V gene has CDR1 LGHDT and CDR2 YNNKEL (reference sequence). This chain's CDR3 is CASSQDGEQYF. CDR3 bases: TGTGCCAGCAGCCAAGACGGCGAGCAGTACTTC.

Many counts were recorded for this clonotype. This chain links TRBV14 with TRBJ2-4, with D maybe TRBD2 (5 bases). The CDR3 loop spans 20 amino acids. Germline-derived CDR1 and CDR2 are SGHDN and FVKESK. V shed 1 base and J shed 0 bases, with 22 bases lying between them. CDR3 in DNA: TGTGCCAGCAGCCAAGTGGGAGTAAAAAAGAGGAGCGAAGCCAAAAACATTCAGTACTTC. Its translation is CASSQVGVKKRSEAKNIQYF.

This clonotype was counted at least ten times. The chain joins TRBV10-3 to TRBJ2-2, with D possibly matching TRBD1 (6 bases). Trimming took 3 bases from V and 7 from J, leaving 12 bases between them. Germline CDR1 ENHRY, CDR2 SYGVKD. The length of the CDR3 is 14 residues. CDR3 DNA sequence: TGTGCCATCAGTGAATCAGGGGTCATCGGGGAGCTGTTTTTT. Its protein product is CAISESGVIGELFF.

This clonotype has at least ten counts. V gene TRBV7-2 combines with J gene TRBJ2-2, with a possible D match to TRBD1 (6 bases). Germline-derived CDR1 and CDR2 are SGHTA and FQGNSA. CDR3 length equals 14 residues. The germline V and J ends were trimmed by 5 bases and 6 bases, with 13 bases remaining between them. The CDR3 DNA sequence: TGTGCCAGCAGCGAGCAGGGGCCCCCCGGGGAGCTGTTTTTT. Amino acids: CASSEQGPPGELFF. The full variable domain, rest sourced from reference TRBV7-2 and TRBJ2-2, is GAGVSQSPSNKVTEKGKDVELRCDPISGHTALYWYRQSLGQGLEFLIYFQGNSAPDKSGLPSDRFSAERTGGSVSTLTIQRTQQEDSAVYLCASSEQGPPGELFFGEGSRLTVL.

This clonotype appeared many times. The chain has TRBV6-1 and TRBJ1-2; no reliable D call. The V end lost 0 bases, the J end lost 10 bases, and 9 bases lay between the germline ends. There are 12 residues in the CDR3. Germline values: CDR1 MNHNS, CDR2 SASEGT. The CDR3: CASSEAMLSYTF. The CDR3, as DNA: TGTGCCAGCAGTGAAGCGATGCTCTCCTACACCTTC.

This clonotype was counted a few times. The chain couples TRBV6-2 or TRBV6-3 to TRBJ1-1; 9 bases are a match to TRBD1. Germline V CDR1 and CDR2: MNHEY, SVGEGT. J lost 2 bases, V lost 8 bases, and 6 bases had no gene match. This CDR3 comprises 14 residues. The CDR3 DNA sequence: TGTGCCAGCGGACCACAGGGGGCCAACACTGAAGCTTTCTTT. Protein product: CASGPQGANTEAFF.

This clonotype was recorded at least ten times. The V and J genes are TRBV7-8 and TRBJ2-3, with D tentatively TRBD1 or TRBD2 (6 bases each). This CDR3 has 15 residues. Deletions cut 3 bases from V and 0 bases from J, with 10 bases between. Germline values: CDR1 SGHVS, CDR2 FQNEAQ. The CDR3 DNA reads as TGTGCCAGCAGCTTGAGGGGGGTCAGCACAGATACGCAGTATTTT. It yields the protein CASSLRGVSTDTQYF.

This clonotype has ten or more counts. This chain joins TRBV7-2 and TRBJ2-2; TRBD1 matches 9 bases. This CDR3 comprises 16 residues. Looked up from germline, CDR1 is SGHTA and CDR2 is FQGNSA. Unmatched junction bases numbered 10, after V lost 5 bases and J lost 6 bases. CDR3 nucleotides: TGTGCCAGCAGCAAGATGGGACAGGGTACCCCCGGGGAGCTGTTTTTT. Residues: CASSKMGQGTPGELFF. Based on the CDR3 plus reference TRBV7-2 and TRBJ2-2, the full variable domain is GAGVSQSPSNKVTEKGKDVELRCDPISGHTALYWYRQSLGQGLEFLIYFQGNSAPDKSGLPSDRFSAERTGGSVSTLTIQRTQQEDSAVYLCASSKMGQGTPGELFFGEGSRLTVL.

With regard to this clonotype: This clone may be a read error of a much larger clone one base away. The rearrangement joins TRBV28 to TRBJ2-5; 7 bases agree with TRBD2. Germline V CDR1 and CDR2: MDHEN, SYDVKM. This CDR3 has 15 amino acids. The CDR3 loop reads CACSPPGGSEETQYF. In nucleotides, the CDR3 is TGTGCCTGCAGCCCACCGGGGGGATCGGAAGAGACCCAGTACTTC.

This clonotype was counted at least ten times. The chain couples TRBV7-9 to TRBJ2-1, with TRBD1 matching over 9 bases. Germline V gene sequence: CDR1 SEHNR, CDR2 FQNEAQ (reference sequence). V trimming: 5 bases; J trimming: 7 bases; junction bases outside the gene matches: 9. This CDR3 is 15 amino acids long. The DNA for the CDR3 is TGTGCCAGCAGCCTGACACAGGGGGCTTGGAATGAGCAGTTCTTC. Protein sequence: CASSLTQGAWNEQFF. Filled out from reference TRBV7-9 and TRBJ2-1, the complete variable domain reads DTGVSQNPRHKITKRGQNVTFRCDPISEHNRLYWYRQTLGQGPEFLTYFQNEAQLEKSRLLSDRFSAERPKGSFSTLEIQRTEQGDSAMYLCASSLTQGAWNEQFFGPGTRLTVL.